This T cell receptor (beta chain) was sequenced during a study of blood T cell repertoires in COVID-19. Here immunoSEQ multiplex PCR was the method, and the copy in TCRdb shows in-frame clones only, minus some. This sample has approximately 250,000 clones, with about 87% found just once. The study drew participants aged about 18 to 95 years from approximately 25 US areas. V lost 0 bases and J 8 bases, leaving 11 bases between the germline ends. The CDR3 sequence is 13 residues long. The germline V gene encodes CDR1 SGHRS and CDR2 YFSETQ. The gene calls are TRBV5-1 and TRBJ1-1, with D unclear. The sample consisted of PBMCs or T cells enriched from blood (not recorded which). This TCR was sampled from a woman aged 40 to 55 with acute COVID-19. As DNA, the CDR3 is TGCGCCAGCAGCTTGGCCGGTCGCCAAGAAGCTTTCTTT. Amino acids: CASSLAGRQEAFF.